This entry lists 16 T cell receptor beta chains sequenced from one sample in a study of blood T cell repertoires in COVID-19. Data came from immunoSEQ multiplex PCR; TCRdb stores just in-frame clones and leaves some out. The sample contains approximately 310,000 clones, around 90% of which appear only once. Sequencing input: PBMCs or T cells enriched from blood (not recorded which). The receptors here all came from a man in his 60s who had recovered from COVID-19.

This chain uses TRBV3-1 (or the pseudogene TRBV3-2) with TRBJ2-2, with 8 positions matching TRBD2. V trimming: 4 bases; J trimming: 5 bases; junction bases outside the gene matches: 9. The CDR3 loop spans 16 amino acids. Germline CDR1 and CDR2: LGHDT and YNNKEL (reference sequence). The DNA for the CDR3 is TGTGCCAGCAGCCGGTTGGCGGGGGGCGGGACCGGGGAGCTGTTTTTT. As protein: CASSRLAGGGTGELFF.

The CDR3 is CASSIQGGNEKLFF. The CDR3 DNA reads TGTGCCAGCAGTATACAGGGGGGAAATGAAAAACTGTTTTTT. The genes are TRBV28 and TRBJ1-4; 8 bases are a match to TRBD1. Germline V gene data show CDR1 as MDHEN and CDR2 as SYDVKM. The J segment lost 5 bases and the V segment lost 5 bases, leaving 4 bases of the junction unmatched. The CDR3 runs to 14 residues.

The chain is built from TRBV5-1 and TRBJ1-4; no definite D call. In germline, CDR1 is SGHRS, CDR2 YFSETQ. V was trimmed by 4 bases and J by 0 bases, leaving 7 bases between them. CDR3 length: 14 amino acids. Here the CDR3 DNA reads TGCGCCAGCAGCCCGGTCTCAACTAATGAAAAACTGTTTTTT. Translation gives CASSPVSTNEKLFF.

This chain links TRBV9 with TRBJ1-4, with TRBD1 identical over 7 bases. After removal of 4 bases from V and 5 bases from J, the junction contained 11 bases not matched to a gene. Germline CDR1 SGDLS, CDR2 YYNGEE. This CDR3 contains 16 residues. CDR3 amino acids: CASSPQPQGGNEKLFF. For the CDR3, the DNA is TGTGCCAGCAGCCCACAACCCCAGGGGGGCAATGAAAAACTGTTTTTT. The variable domain in full, with the rest retrieved from reference TRBV9 and TRBJ1-4, is DSGVTQTPKHLITATGQRVTLRCSPRSGDLSVYWYQQSLDQGLQFLIQYYNGEERAKGNILERFSAQQFPDLHSELNLSSLELGDSALYFCASSPQPQGGNEKLFFGSGTQLSVL.

CDR3 bases: TGTGCCAGCAGCTCGGGACTCCTGGCTAATGAAAAACTGTTTTTT. This gives the protein CASSSGLLANEKLFF. The chain employs TRBV5-8 and TRBJ1-4, with D possibly TRBD1 on 5 matching bases. The V gene's germline CDR1 is SGHTS and CDR2 YDEGEE. This CDR3 has 15 amino acids. V was shortened by 3 bases and J by 3 bases, with 12 bases between the two germline ends. Drawing the rest from reference TRBV5-8 and TRBJ1-4, the complete variable domain is EAGVTQSPTHLIKTRGQQATLRCSPISGHTSVYWYQQALGLGLQFLLWYDEGEERNRGNFPPRFSGRQFPNYSSELNVNALELEDSALYLCASSSGLLANEKLFFGSGTQLSVL.

CDR3 protein: CASSLYSEAFF. The CDR3 bases are TGTGCCAGCAGCTTATACTCTGAAGCTTTCTTT. V usage is TRBV7-9 and J usage is TRBJ1-1; D gene uncertain. The length of the CDR3 is 11 residues. The ends were cut back, 2 bases at V and 6 bases at J, with 4 bases in the middle. The germline V gene encodes CDR1 SEHNR and CDR2 FQNEAQ (reference sequence).

This clone has only one observation. The rearrangement uses TRBV7-6 and TRBJ2-3; D is perhaps TRBD2 (6 bases). Germline V gives CDR1 SGHVS, CDR2 FNYEAQ. V was cut by 2 bases and J by 5 bases, with 11 bases left in between. This CDR3 region has 14 residues. Here the CDR3 reads CASSLPMEGDTQYF. The CDR3 nucleotides read TGTGCCAGCAGCTTACCTATGGAGGGAGATACGCAGTATTTT. The variable domain in full, completed from reference TRBV7-6 and TRBJ2-3, reads GAGVSQSPRYKVTKRGQDVALRCDPISGHVSLYWYRQALGQGPEFLTYFNYEAQQDKSGLPNDRFSAERPEGSISTLTIQRTEQRDSAMYRCASSLPMEGDTQYFGPGTRLTVL.

The V gene is TRBV18, the J gene TRBJ2-4, with D unresolved. CDR1 and CDR2 from the germline V gene are KGHSH and LQKENI. This CDR3 has 14 amino acids. V lost 2 bases to trimming and J lost 0 bases, with 5 bases between them. CDR3 protein: CASSPELAKNIQYF. DNA of the CDR3: TGTGCCAGCTCACCAGAGTTAGCCAAAAACATTCAGTACTTC.

The CDR3: CASKRQSGAYEQYF. CDR3 coding DNA: TGTGCCAGCAAAAGACAGTCGGGCGCCTACGAGCAGTACTTC. The rearrangement links TRBV6-5 to TRBJ2-7; perhaps TRBD1 as D (5 bases). V was cut by 7 bases and J by 2 bases, with 15 bases left in between. This CDR3 is built from 14 residues. CDR1 and CDR2 from the germline V gene are MNHEY and SVGAGI.

The chain employs TRBV7-3 and TRBJ2-1, with 8 bases aligning to TRBD1. Germline V gene lookup returns CDR1 SGHTA and CDR2 FQGTGA. CDR3 length equals 15 residues. V lost 4 bases, J lost 6 bases, and 8 bases stayed unmatched. The CDR3: CASSSRGHGGNEQFF. The DNA for the CDR3 is TGTGCCAGCAGCTCCAGGGGGCACGGGGGCAATGAGCAGTTCTTC. Full variable domain (missing parts from reference TRBV7-3 and TRBJ2-1): GAGVSQTPSNKVTEKGKYVELRCDPISGHTALYWYRQSLGQGPEFLIYFQGTGAADDSGLPNDRFFAVRPEGSVSTLKIQRTERGDSAVYLCASSSRGHGGNEQFFGPGTRLTVL.

The chain couples TRBV14 to TRBJ2-5; 10 positions match TRBD1. Trimming cost V 4 bases and J 2 bases; bases outside gene matches: 7. The germline V gene encodes CDR1 SGHDN and CDR2 FVKESK. CDR3 length equals 16 residues. The CDR3 sequence is CASSLGGTGDQETQYF. For the CDR3, the DNA is TGTGCCAGCAGCCTTGGCGGGACAGGGGATCAAGAGACCCAGTACTTC.

This sequence joins TRBV11-1 and TRBJ1-2; 7 nucleotides align to TRBD1. J was trimmed by 2 bases and V by 4 bases; bases with no gene match: 4. Germline assignment: CDR1 SGHAT and CDR2 FQDESV (reference sequence). This CDR3 contains 14 residues. The CDR3 protein is CASSSGQPNYGYTF. For the CDR3, the DNA is TGTGCCAGCAGCTCGGGACAGCCAAACTATGGCTACACCTTC.

A word on this clone: At the DNA level, this CDR3 is encoded by other sequences in the same sample as well. CDR3 residues: CATSAGGSGANVLTF. The CDR3 DNA is TGTGCCACCAGTGCGGGAGGCTCTGGGGCCAACGTCCTGACTTTC. This chain uses TRBV24-1 with TRBJ2-6; 7 bases agree with TRBD2. The CDR3 has 15 amino acids. The J segment lost 0 bases and the V segment lost 5 bases, leaving 0 bases of the junction unmatched. Germline V gives CDR1 KGHDR, CDR2 SFDVKD.

This chain uses TRBV19 with TRBJ1-5, with D maybe TRBD1 (5 bases). Trimming pared 3 bases from V and 5 bases from J, leaving 11 bases between. Germline V gives CDR1 LNHDA, CDR2 SQIVND (reference sequence). This CDR3 is 14 amino acids long. This CDR3 is CASSMGWGDQPQHF. The CDR3 nucleotides are TGTGCCAGTAGTATGGGGTGGGGGGATCAGCCCCAGCATTTT.

The V gene is TRBV9, the J gene TRBJ2-2, with a weak D call TRBD1 (5 bases). V was pared by 3 bases and J by 4 bases, with 10 bases between. Germline V lookup: CDR1 SGDLS, CDR2 YYNGEE. The CDR3 covers 14 residues. The CDR3 nucleotides read TGTGCCAGCAGCGGCACAGGTAGCACCGGGGAGCTGTTTTTT. Translation: CASSGTGSTGELFF.

The chain joins TRBV6-5 to TRBJ2-7, with 8 bases matching TRBD2. The junction had 5 bases not matched to a gene; V was cut back by 0 bases and J by 4 bases. The CDR3 covers 15 residues. The germline CDR1 and CDR2 sequences are MNHEY and SVGAGI. CDR3 protein: CASSYSRGRSYEQYF. The CDR3 bases are TGTGCCAGCAGTTACTCGCGCGGGAGGTCATACGAGCAGTACTTC.